The rows below give T cell receptor beta chains drawn from one sample of a study of early T cells in non-severe SARS-CoV-2 infection. TCRdb fed the 5' RACE reads into MiXCR, producing one record per CDR3 protein. Of tens of thousands of distinct CDR3 sequences listed, 3% to 4.5% are singletons. Sequenced: whole blood. The receptors derive from an adult who was a healthcare worker with PCR-confirmed SARS-CoV-2 infection or an uninfected control (not recorded which). CDR3s include the opening cysteine and the closing phenylalanine or tryptophan. A D gene is named only where the DNA matches it firmly. Expanded clones get a size class; other rows say once, few or many, or leave the size out.

>TRBJ2-7|TRBV7-6|NA|many
CASSPLGGAASYEQYF
TGTGCCAGCAGCCCGTTAGGGGGGGCAGCATCCTACGAGCAGTACTTC
>TRBJ2-1|TRBV20-1|NA|few
CSAETYNEQFF
TGCAGTGCTGAGACTTACAATGAGCAGTTCTTC
>TRBJ1-2|TRBV29-1|NA|many
CSVGAQDGYTF
TGCAGCGTTGGCGCTCAGGATGGCTACACCTTC
>TRBJ2-7|TRBV28|TRBD1|NA
CASSRGGRYEQYF
TGTGCCAGCAGTAGAGGGGGCAGGTACGAGCAGTACTTC
>TRBJ2-3|TRBV7-8|NA|many
CASSLEGTGDTQYF
TGTGCCAGCAGCTTGGAAGGGACTGGAGATACGCAGTATTTT
>TRBJ1-6|TRBV6-6|NA|many
CASDAGLGSPLHF
TGTGCCAGCGATGCGGGGCTCGGTTCACCCCTCCACTTT
>TRBJ2-1|TRBV19|NA|many
CASSPTFGDNYNEQFF
TGTGCCAGTAGTCCCACCTTTGGCGACAACTACAATGAGCAGTTCTTC
>TRBJ2-5|TRBV7-2|NA|NA
CASSTGGWYQETQYF
TGTGCCAGCAGCACCGGGGGTTGGTACCAAGAGACCCAGTACTTC
>TRBJ2-7|TRBV6-1|TRBD1|many
CASSEGPGGQYEQYF
TGTGCCAGCAGTGAAGGGCCAGGGGGTCAATACGAGCAGTACTTC
>TRBJ2-5|TRBV5-1|NA|many
CASSLGAVGKETQYF
TGCGCCAGCAGCTTGGGGGCAGTGGGAAAAGAGACCCAGTACTTC
>TRBJ1-1|TRBV3-1|NA|many
CASSQLKSPEAFF
TGTGCCAGCAGCCAATTAAAGAGCCCTGAAGCTTTCTTT
>TRBJ1-1|TRBV29-1|NA|many
CSVRAENTEAFF
TGCAGCGTCAGGGCGGAGAACACTGAAGCTTTCTTT
>TRBJ2-1|TRBV7-2|NA|many
CASREFGEQFF
TGTGCCAGCAGGGAGTTTGGTGAGCAGTTCTTC
>TRBJ2-4|TRBV19|NA|many
CASSGVAKNIQYF
TGTGCCAGTAGTGGGGTAGCCAAAAACATTCAGTACTTC
>TRBJ1-4|TRBV2|NA|few
CASSEWDINEKLFF
TGTGCCAGCAGTGAATGGGATATCAATGAAAAACTGTTTTTT
>TRBJ1-1|TRBV6-2/TRBV6-3|NA|many
CASSYSRYTEAFF
TGTGCCAGCAGTTACTCGAGGTACACTGAAGCTTTCTTT
>TRBJ2-7|TRBV9|NA|many
CASSVGTGSEQYF
TGTGCCAGCAGCGTAGGAACAGGGTCCGAGCAGTACTTC
>TRBJ2-5|TRBV20-1|NA|few
CSARGYSLQETQYF
TGCAGTGCTAGAGGTTACTCCCTACAAGAGACCCAGTACTTC
>TRBJ1-2|TRBV7-2|NA|NA
CASSPGQLYGYTF
TGTGCCAGCAGTCCTGGACAGCTCTATGGCTACACCTTC
>TRBJ2-6|TRBV19|NA|many
CASRDVSGANVLTF
TGTGCCAGTAGGGATGTCTCTGGGGCCAACGTCCTGACTTTC
>TRBJ2-7|TRBV28|NA|many
CASSLLSDSAYEQYF
TGTGCCAGCAGTTTATTATCGGACAGCGCCTACGAGCAGTACTTC
>TRBJ2-2|TRBV7-9|TRBD2|many
CASSLVGGSVTGELFF
TGTGCCAGCAGCTTAGTCGGCGGGAGTGTCACCGGGGAGCTGTTTTTT
>TRBJ2-3|TRBV5-6|TRBD2|many
CASSLRLAGVVTDTQYF
TGTGCCAGCAGCCTCCGACTAGCGGGAGTGGTCACAGATACGCAGTATTTT
>TRBJ2-3|TRBV15|TRBD1|NA
CATSREGGERSTDTQYF
TGTGCCACCAGCAGGGAAGGGGGCGAGAGAAGCACAGATACGCAGTATTTT
>TRBJ2-7|TRBV6-1|TRBD2|many
CACKNGLAGTYEQYF
TGTGCATGCAAGAATGGGCTAGCGGGAACCTACGAGCAGTACTTC
>TRBJ2-3|TRBV5-1|TRBD2|many
CASSSTSGMIDTQYF
TGCGCCAGCAGCTCGACTAGCGGGATGATAGATACGCAGTATTTT
>TRBJ2-1|TRBV7-2|TRBD2|NA
CASSRLGASGRGNEQFF
TGTGCCAGCAGCCGACTCGGGGCTAGCGGGAGGGGGAATGAGCAGTTCTTC
>TRBJ2-3|TRBV29-1|NA|many
CSGGGMGADTQYF
TGCAGCGGTGGAGGGATGGGCGCAGATACGCAGTATTTT
>TRBJ2-7|TRBV5-5|NA|many
CASSQPDRRDSYEQYF
TGTGCCAGCAGCCAACCTGACCGGAGGGACTCCTACGAGCAGTACTTC
>TRBJ1-1|TRBV19|NA|few
CASTAAQGMYTEAFF
TGTGCCAGTACCGCCGCACAGGGAATGTACACTGAAGCTTTCTTT
>TRBJ2-1|TRBV15|TRBD2|few
CATSRDGGRTYNEQFF
TGTGCCACCAGCAGAGATGGCGGGAGGACGTACAATGAGCAGTTCTTC
>TRBJ2-1|TRBV2|NA|many
CASRDGSSYNEQFF
TGTGCCAGCCGGGACGGGAGCTCCTACAATGAGCAGTTCTTC
>TRBJ2-3|TRBV5-1|TRBD1|NA
CASSPQGASSTDTQYF
TGCGCCAGCAGCCCACAGGGGGCAAGTAGCACAGATACGCAGTATTTT
>TRBJ2-3|TRBV4-1|TRBD2|many
CASSQGGGETQYF
TGCGCCAGCAGCCAAGGTGGGGGGGAGACGCAGTATTTT
>TRBJ2-1|TRBV7-6|TRBD2|many
CASSFGRERPYNEQFF
TGTGCCAGCAGCTTCGGGCGGGAGAGACCCTACAATGAGCAGTTCTTC
>TRBJ2-3|TRBV4-2|TRBD1|NA
CASSTPEGVGTGTQYF
TGTGCCAGCAGCACCCCCGAGGGGGTCGGGACAGGTACGCAGTATTTT
>TRBJ2-1|TRBV6-2/TRBV6-3|TRBD2|many
CASSLAGLILNEQFF
TGTGCCAGCAGTTTAGCGGGCCTGATACTCAATGAGCAGTTCTTC
>TRBJ2-3|TRBV18|NA|many
CASSPPSTDTQYF
TGTGCCAGCTCACCACCATCAACAGATACGCAGTATTTT
>TRBJ1-6|TRBV7-2|TRBD1|many
CASSFVGTAHSPLHF
TGTGCCAGCAGCTTTGTCGGGACAGCTCATTCACCCCTCCACTTT
>TRBJ1-3|TRBV15|NA|many
CATSREGQTRNTIYF
TGTGCCACCAGCAGAGAAGGACAGACCCGAAACACCATATATTTT
>TRBJ1-5|TRBV10-3|NA|many
CAISESSQGSQPQHF
TGTGCCATCAGTGAGTCATCCCAGGGGAGTCAGCCCCAGCATTTT
>TRBJ2-5|TRBV14|TRBD1|many
CASSQASGGKTQYF
TGTGCCAGCAGCCAAGCGTCAGGGGGAAAGACCCAGTACTTC
>TRBJ2-5|TRBV7-9|NA|many
CASSLVYKGRETQYF
TGTGCCAGCAGCTTAGTCTACAAGGGTAGAGAGACCCAGTACTTC